The 14 T cell receptor beta chains given below trace back to one sample, sequenced in a study of post-analysis software for immune sequencing data. Their antigens remain unidentified. Overall study findings and caveats: Elevated frequency relative to controls characterized four to six TRBV segments in patients, TRBV5-6, TRBV5-1 and TRBV20-1 among them.

Unique-molecular-identifier-tagged TCR beta cDNA libraries were used. Using its own MiXCR run on the PCR reads, TCRdb lists one record per CDR3 protein. The table shows roughly 580,000 distinct CDR3 sequences, with about 40% occurring only once. The sequenced sample was blood. The receptors originated from a girl between 10 and 17 years old with multiple sclerosis.

This clonotype has a handful of counts. J is TRBJ1-2 and V is TRBV7-2, with D unresolved. Germline loops: CDR1 SGHTA, CDR2 FQGNSA. CDR3 size: 14 residues. V dropped 5 bases and J dropped 8 bases, with 18 bases sitting between them. This CDR3 is CASSLGRPSLGYTF. The CDR3 nucleotides read TGTGCCAGCAGCCTAGGGAGGCCCTCCCTCGGCTACACCTTC.

This clonotype has only a few counts. The DNA is left out, because the CDR3 cannot be placed on it with certainty; the CDR3 is given as TCRdb lists it. The chain's CDR3 is CASSSVRGPGYTF. The rearrangement joins TRBV27 to TRBJ1-2; the table's D call, TRBD1, was not checked against the DNA. From germline, CDR1 is MNHEY and CDR2 SMNVEV (reference sequence). The CDR3 is made up of 13 amino acids, end residues included.

This clonotype has only a few counts. This chain uses TRBV7-9 with TRBJ2-3; 8 bases are shared with TRBD2. Germline values: CDR1 SEHNR, CDR2 FQNEAQ (reference sequence). CDR3 length equals 17 residues. Unmatched junction bases numbered 12, after V lost 3 bases and J lost 4 bases. CDR3 coding DNA: TGTGCCAGCAGCTTGTCGATATCGGGAGGGCCGTCAGATACGCAGTATTTT. Amino acid sequence: CASSLSISGGPSDTQYF. The entire variable domain, with the rest obtained from reference TRBV7-9 and TRBJ2-3, is as follows: DTGVSQNPRHKITKRGQNVTFRCDPISEHNRLYWYRQTLGQGPEFLTYFQNEAQLEKSRLLSDRFSAERPKGSFSTLEIQRTEQGDSAMYLCASSLSISGGPSDTQYFGPGTRLTVL.

The chain couples TRBV18 to TRBJ2-4; possibly TRBD1 for D (6 bases). The DNA end is more similar to TRBJ2-7, so the J call may be wrong. The CDR3 has 17 residues. CDR1 is KGHSH, CDR2 LQKENI, per germline. The DNA for the CDR3 is TGTGCCAGCTCACAGACGGTACAGGGCGACTTGGGCAACGAGCAGTACTTC. It codes for CASSQTVQGDLGNEQYF.

The J gene is TRBJ1-4, the V gene TRBV12-3 or TRBV12-4; 7 bases match TRBD1. This CDR3 spans 15 amino acids. The V gene end was trimmed by 6 bases and the J gene end by 7 bases; junction bases not matched to a gene: 11. DNA for the CDR3: TGTGCCAGCAGCCGCAGACAGGGAGGTGGTGAAAAACTGTTTTTT. Translation: CASSRRQGGGEKLFF.

This clonotype showed up just a few times. The gene calls are TRBV7-8 and TRBJ2-3; 7 nucleotides agree with TRBD2. The CDR3 sequence is 13 residues long. The J segment lost 4 bases and the V segment lost 6 bases, leaving 4 bases of the junction unmatched. CDR1 and CDR2 from the germline V gene are SGHVS and FQNEAQ. In DNA form, the CDR3 reads TGTGCCAGCAGTCGGGACTATTCAGATACGCAGTATTTT. It encodes CASSRDYSDTQYF.

This chain links TRBV9 with TRBJ2-1; D is unclear. Deletions cut 0 bases from V and 5 bases from J, with 6 bases between. Germline CDR1 SGDLS, CDR2 YYNGEE. This CDR3 spans 13 amino acids. CDR3 loop: CASSVGTNNEQFF. Written as DNA, the CDR3 is TGTGCCAGCAGCGTAGGCACTAACAATGAGCAGTTCTTC. Combining the CDR3 with reference TRBV9 and TRBJ2-1 gives the whole variable domain DSGVTQTPKHLITATGQRVTLRCSPRSGDLSVYWYQQSLDQGLQFLIQYYNGEERAKGNILERFSAQQFPDLHSELNLSSLELGDSALYFCASSVGTNNEQFFGPGTRLTVL.

The chain joins TRBV6-2 or TRBV6-3 to TRBJ2-5, with TRBD2 matching 11 bases. The J call may be wrong; the DNA end is better matched by TRBJ2-7. The germline CDR1 and CDR2 sequences are MNHEY and SVGEGT. The CDR3 totals 15 residues. The DNA for the CDR3 is TGTGCCAGCAGGATCCTTAGCGGGAGGGGGAACGAGCAGTACTTC. Residues: CASRILSGRGNEQYF.

The chain has TRBV20-1 and TRBJ1-4; D may be TRBD1 (6 bases). The CDR3 length is 17 residues. CDR1 and CDR2 (germline): DFQATT, SNEGSKA (reference sequence). V was pared by 0 bases and J by 4 bases, with 18 bases between. The CDR3 bases are TGCAGTGCTAGAGACCGAAGGGGGGGCGTGTATAATGAAAAACTGTTTTTT. Protein: CSARDRRGGVYNEKLFF.

This clonotype has only one observation. The chain employs TRBV20-1 and TRBJ2-3; no firm D call. CDR1 and CDR2 (germline): DFQATT, SNEGSKA (reference sequence). This CDR3 is 12 amino acids long. CDR3 protein: CRAATRTDTQYF. The CDR3 DNA is TGCAGGGCTGCGACTCGCACAGATACGCAGTATTTT.

In its sample, this clonotype was seen a few times. V is TRBV15 and J is TRBJ2-1; TRBD1 matches at 8 bases. There are 15 residues in the CDR3. The V gene's germline CDR1 is LNHNV and CDR2 YYDKDF (reference sequence). After removal of 3 bases from V and 9 bases from J, the junction contained 10 bases not matched to a gene. For the CDR3, the DNA is TGTGCCACCAGCAGTTATGGGACAGGCCTCTCTGAGCAGTTCTTC. Translating gives CATSSYGTGLSEQFF.

This chain links TRBV29-1 with TRBJ1-4; D gene uncertain. The CDR3 contains 15 residues. V lost 4 bases and J 8 bases, leaving 20 bases between the germline ends. Germline V CDR1 and CDR2: SQVTM, ANQGSEA. The chain's CDR3 is CSVAKTRAPGEKLFF. In DNA form, the CDR3 reads TGCAGCGTTGCCAAAACTAGAGCCCCGGGGGAAAAACTGTTTTTT.

The chain is built from TRBV7-2 and TRBJ1-3, with 7 positions matching TRBD1. Germline trimming cut 6 bases from V and 4 bases from J; bases unmatched to any gene: 9. Germline CDR1 SGHTA, CDR2 FQGNSA. The CDR3 sequence is 15 residues long. CDR3 in DNA: TGTGCCAGCAGGCCCGACAGGGTGGGGGGAAACACCATATATTTT. This codes for CASRPDRVGGNTIYF.

The rearrangement joins TRBV12-3 or TRBV12-4 to TRBJ1-1, with a weak D call TRBD1 (5 bases). This CDR3 is built from 12 residues. The germline V and J ends were trimmed by 2 bases and 6 bases, with 7 bases remaining between them. CDR3 amino acids: CASSLRGPEAFF. The CDR3 DNA sequence: TGTGCCAGCAGTTTACGGGGACCTGAAGCTTTCTTT.